This record concerns one T cell receptor beta chain sequence. The CDR3 end lies 3 residues beyond the end of the read and is filled in from the germline J gene. This entry is derived from a study of T cells in women clearing cervical HPV infection. V shed 4 bases and J 6 bases; nucleotides not matched to a gene: 8. The CDR3 has 14 amino acids. Germline assignment: CDR1 SGHRS and CDR2 YFSETQ. Here immunoSEQ multiplex PCR was the method, and the copy in TCRdb shows in-frame clones only, minus some. The table counts some 20,000 clones; approximately 14% lies in the top ten. The sequence came from a woman aged 18-70 years with a cervical HPV16 infection that either progressed to CIN3+ or cleared (not recorded which). Sequences were obtained from blood buffy coat. The chain combines TRBV5-1 with TRBJ2-7; TRBD1 matches 9 bases. CDR3 region: CASSPTGGGSEQYF. CDR3 bases read: TGCGCCAGCAGCCCCACAGGGGGCGGTTCCGAG.